This T cell receptor (beta chain) comes out of a study of shared clonotypes between healthy human individuals. Whole-study context: Three plates were used per donor for CD4 naive, three for CD4 memory, two for CD8 naive and one for CD8 memory. Study findings and constraints: The generation probabilities recorded for non-shared clonotypes fell below those of clonotypes shared by all four donors. Rarefaction demonstrated incomplete sorted-subset sequencing despite large depth.

This clone was picked up a small number of times. Its matching antigen is unknown. Here immunoSEQ multiplex PCR was the method, and the copy in TCRdb shows in-frame clones only, minus some. This sample has 900,000 to 1,200,000 clones; around three quarters occur once, and the top ten carry 0.6% to 0.75%. This CDR3 has 15 residues. V was cut by 5 bases and J by 4 bases, with 18 bases left in between. Per the germline V gene, CDR1 is LNHDA and CDR2 is SQIVND (reference sequence). Sequenced input: memory CD4+ T cells from PBMCs. As to subset: CD45RA-negative fraction. The chain couples TRBV19 to TRBJ2-7, with D perhaps assigned TRBD1 or TRBD2 (6 bases each). This sequence was found in a young man in good health. Some clones in this sample may be carry-over from other donors' samples. The CDR3 region is CASSAGGGISYEQYF. CDR3 DNA: TGTGCCAGTAGTGCCGGGGGCGGGATTTCGTACGAGCAGTACTTC.